These 10 T cell receptor beta chains originate from one sample sequenced in a study of blood T cell repertoires in COVID-19. Profiled with immunoSEQ multiplex PCR; TCRdb holds only in-frame clones, not every one. The sample comprises a few hundred thousand clones, around 89% of which are singletons, and under 8% rests with the top ten. The sample taken for sequencing was peripheral blood. The receptors here all came from a woman under 40 who had recovered from COVID-19.

The CDR3 spells CASSAGTSDRNEQFF. In DNA form, the CDR3 reads TGTGCCAGCAGTGCCGGAACAAGCGACCGCAATGAGCAGTTCTTC. J is TRBJ2-1 and V is TRBV6-4; D call uncertain. Trimming cost V 4 bases and J 6 bases, with 16 bases left between them. Germline V CDR1 and CDR2: MRHNA, SNTAGT. The CDR3 contains 15 residues.

The CDR3 nucleotides read TGTGCCAGCTCCCCGGGGAGGGAGACCCAGTACTTC. This gives the protein CASSPGRETQYF. The chain links TRBV18 to TRBJ2-5, with a tentative D call TRBD2 (6 bases). The CDR3 loop spans 12 amino acids. Per germline, CDR1 KGHSH and CDR2 LQKENI. Trimming took off 6 bases at V and 5 bases at J, with 10 bases between the two ends.

CDR3 DNA sequence: TGTGCCAGCAGTTTATATGAGAGCACGGGGACTGAAGCTTTCTTT. It encodes CASSLYESTGTEAFF. The V and J genes are TRBV27 and TRBJ1-1; D not certain. Trimming took 1 base from V and 5 from J, leaving 14 bases between them. The CDR3 is made up of 15 amino acids. Germline assignment: CDR1 MNHEY and CDR2 SMNVEV (reference sequence).

The V gene is TRBV9, the J gene TRBJ2-7; 13 nucleotides match TRBD2. The germline V gene has CDR1 SGDLS and CDR2 YYNGEE. This CDR3 contains 17 residues. Trimming removed 0 bases from V and 2 bases from J; junction bases left unmatched: 5. CDR3 amino acids: CASSVGPTSGGAYEQYF. The CDR3 DNA sequence: TGTGCCAGCAGCGTAGGACCAACTAGCGGGGGGGCCTACGAGCAGTACTTC.

This clone appeared once. The same CDR3 is also encoded by other DNA sequences in this sample. The V gene is TRBV3-1 (or the pseudogene TRBV3-2), the J gene TRBJ2-7, with D maybe TRBD1 (6 bases). The CDR3 loop spans 13 amino acids. Looked up from germline, CDR1 is LGHDT and CDR2 is YNNKEL (reference sequence). V was cut by 3 bases and J by 0 bases, with 6 bases left in between. The CDR3 nucleotides are TGTGCCAGCAGCCAGGACAGCTCCTACGAGCAGTACTTC. Protein: CASSQDSSYEQYF.

The chain recombines TRBV19 with TRBJ1-4; no firm D call. The V gene's germline CDR1 is LNHDA and CDR2 SQIVND (reference sequence). The V end was cut by 4 bases, the J end by 8 bases, with 17 bases between. CDR3 length equals 15 residues. The CDR3 DNA sequence: TGTGCCAGTAGTACAACCGGGGTCCGAGGAGAAAAACTGTTTTTT. Translated, it gives CASSTTGVRGEKLFF.

The chain uses TRBV19 and TRBJ2-3, with a possible D match to TRBD2 (5 bases). CDR3 length: 15 amino acids. The V and J ends lost 3 bases and 5 bases respectively, with 15 bases between them. Germline V gene lookup returns CDR1 LNHDA and CDR2 SQIVND (reference sequence). As DNA, the CDR3 is TGTGCCAGTAGTATGGACCGCGACTACGGAGATACGCAGTATTTT. Its translation: CASSMDRDYGDTQYF.

J is TRBJ2-3 and V is TRBV11-2; 13 nucleotides match TRBD2. The V segment lost 4 bases and the J segment 2 bases; nucleotides outside the gene matches: 6. There are 17 residues in the CDR3. Germline lookup yields CDR1 SGHAT and CDR2 FQNNGV. CDR3 nucleotide sequence: TGTGCCAGCAGCTCATGGGGGACTAGCGGGGACACAGATACGCAGTATTTT. This gives the protein CASSSWGTSGDTDTQYF.

The chain is built from TRBV7-9 and TRBJ2-1; 8 positions match TRBD2. Per germline, CDR1 SEHNR and CDR2 FQNEAQ (reference sequence). The CDR3 has 16 residues. The V gene end was trimmed by 5 bases and the J gene end by 7 bases; junction bases not matched to a gene: 13. The CDR3 region is CASSHREAGAFNEQFF. The CDR3 DNA is TGTGCCAGCAGCCACCGCGAAGCGGGGGCATTTAATGAGCAGTTCTTC.

For the CDR3, the DNA is TGTGCCAGCAGCTCCTCGCAGGGGCCTGGAAACACCATATATTTT. Protein product: CASSSSQGPGNTIYF. V and J are TRBV6-5 and TRBJ1-3; D perhaps matches TRBD1 (6 bases). The germline gives CDR1 MNHEY, CDR2 SVGAGI. The CDR3 sequence is 15 residues long. Trimming took 6 bases from V and 2 from J, leaving 14 bases between them.